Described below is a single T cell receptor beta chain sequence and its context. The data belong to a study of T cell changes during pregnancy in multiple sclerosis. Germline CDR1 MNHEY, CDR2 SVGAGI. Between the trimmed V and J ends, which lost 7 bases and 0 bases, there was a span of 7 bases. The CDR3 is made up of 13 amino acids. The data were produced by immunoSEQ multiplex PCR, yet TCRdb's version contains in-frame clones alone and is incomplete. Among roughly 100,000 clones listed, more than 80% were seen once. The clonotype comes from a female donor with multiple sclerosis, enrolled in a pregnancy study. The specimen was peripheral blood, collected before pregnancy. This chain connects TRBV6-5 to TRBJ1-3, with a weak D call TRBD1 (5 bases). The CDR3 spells CASMGGSGNTIYF. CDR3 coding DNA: TGTGCCAGCATGGGGGGCTCTGGAAACACCATATATTTT.